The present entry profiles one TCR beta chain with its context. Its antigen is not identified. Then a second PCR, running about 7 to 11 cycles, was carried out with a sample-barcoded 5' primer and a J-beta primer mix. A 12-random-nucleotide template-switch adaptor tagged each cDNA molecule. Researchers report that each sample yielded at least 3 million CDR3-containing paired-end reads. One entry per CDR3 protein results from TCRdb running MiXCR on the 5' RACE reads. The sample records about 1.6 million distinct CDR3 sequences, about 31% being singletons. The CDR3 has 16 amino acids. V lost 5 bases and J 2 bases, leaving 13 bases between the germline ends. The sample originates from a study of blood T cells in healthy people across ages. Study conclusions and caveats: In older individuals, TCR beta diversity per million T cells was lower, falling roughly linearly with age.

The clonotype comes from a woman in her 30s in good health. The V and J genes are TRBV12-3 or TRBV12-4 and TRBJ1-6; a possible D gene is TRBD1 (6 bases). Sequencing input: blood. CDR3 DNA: TGTGCCAGCAGTGATGTAAACAGGGCCTATAATTCACCCCTCCACTTT. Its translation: CASSDVNRAYNSPLHF.